This T cell receptor (beta chain) was identified during a study of T cell responses to AZD1222 COVID-19 vaccine. Overall study context: Second-dose recipients at about 4 or about 12 weeks were treated as one pooled group. Whole-study findings and limits: Across spike, vaccine-associated CD4 TCRs were found, dominant at 160-218 and 743-854. The sample set comprised mostly white British donors with more females, and clonal diversity was possibly underestimated. Only a handful of AZD1222 recipients, roughly 6 in all, had baseline seropositivity.

Trimming cost V 4 bases and J 3 bases, with 9 bases left between them. The CDR3 totals 13 residues. Repertoires were generated with immunoSEQ multiplex PCR, while TCRdb's copy carries only in-frame clones and drops some. The sample contains 90,000 to 150,000 clones, around 90% of which appear only once. A note on this clone: The antigen is undetermined.

This material consisted of peripheral blood, taken on day 0 of AZD1222 vaccination. The origin of this receptor is an adult in good health. The genes are TRBV12-3 or TRBV12-4 and TRBJ1-2; D call uncertain. This CDR3 reads CASSYFGDYGYTF. In nucleotides, the CDR3 is TGTGCCAGCAGTTACTTCGGGGACTATGGCTACACCTTC.